The T cell receptor (beta chain) under discussion was sequenced for a study of radiation and T cells in renal cell carcinoma. Some clones are missing from TCRdb's copy, which holds only in-frame ones; the method was immunoSEQ multiplex PCR. The sample lists under 100,000 clones; approximately 86% were seen once. Noted time point: blood 4 weeks post-SBRT, at nephrectomy. Treatment in this sample: 15 Gy SBRT to primary tumor, nephrectomy 4 weeks later. Blood was sampled at baseline, 2 weeks and 4 weeks after SBRT. The TCR originated in a man aged 50 or older with renal cell carcinoma. This specimen consisted of blood, obtained from a patient whose treatment included radiotherapy and nephrectomy.

In DNA form, the CDR3 reads TGCGCCAGCAGCTTAAGAGCGGGAGGCGATACCGGGGAGCTGTTTTTT. This translates into CASSLRAGGDTGELFF. V and J are TRBV5-1 and TRBJ2-2; the match to TRBD2 covers 9 bases. Germline CDR1 is SGHRS and CDR2 is YFSETQ. The CDR3 is 16 amino acids. Trimming removed 2 bases from V and 5 bases from J; junction bases left unmatched: 7.